The TCR beta chain under discussion was sequenced for a study of T cells in Graves' hyperthyroidism and ophthalmopathy (dated 2019 in TCRdb). For context, the study as a whole: Peripheral blood samples were taken at initial diagnosis, before any treatment was given. To identify distinguishing TCR V-J signatures, a discovery cohort of some 99 patients was used, comprising fewer than 45 with Graves' ophthalmopathy and 55 to 65 with stable Graves' hyperthyroidism. Whether ophthalmopathy could be predicted prospectively was tested in an independent validation cohort made up of about 18 hyperthyroidism patients plus 17 patients who later progressed to ophthalmopathy. The roughly 91 discovery patients were randomly divided into training and test sets at a 7:3 ratio. In roughly six Graves' hyperthyroidism patients, the study also compared T-cell repertoires from thyroid tissue with T-cell repertoires from blood. After blood sampling, hyperthyroidism patients were treated with methimazole at a starting dose of 30 mg daily, and ophthalmopathy patients were treated with high-dose intravenous methylprednisolone. The paper reports TCR Vbeta CDR3 sequencing of approximately 130 peripheral blood samples: over 40 ophthalmopathy, fewer than 80 hyperthyroidism and some 17 progressor patients. General findings and caveats noted by the study authors: Ophthalmopathy was separated from stable hyperthyroidism by a 13 V-J signature model, with just over 85% sensitivity and roughly 81% specificity obtained in cross-validation and 80%/75% obtained in testing. In validation, the model predicted progression to ophthalmopathy a median of 6.5 months before onset, with approximately 70% sensitivity and just under 75% specificity. Blood samples also contained most of the expanded thyroid clonotypes (frequency above 0.001), which suggests that blood repertoires may reflect thyroid immune responses. No statistical method was used to fix the sample size in advance, and group allocation was not hidden from the investigators.

The CDR3, cysteine through phenylalanine, is 15 amino acids long. CDR3 DNA is the only sequence kept; it has 45 bases, read in frame from the first base. CDR1 MNHNY and CDR2 SVGAGI are derived from the germline V gene (reference sequence). V lost 0 bases and J lost 0 bases; the stretch between them is 8 bases long. The TCR beta CDR3 regions were amplified from RNA transcripts. The TCR CDR3 was subjected to a first round of RT-PCR using the HTBI primer set and the Qiagen OneStep RT-PCR kit. Libraries were constructed in a second round of multiplex PCR, after which size selection and purification were carried out. The libraries were sequenced on an Illumina HiSeq2000 using paired-end 100 bp reads. As for how the authors treated the data: SOAPnuke was used to process the raw data, throwing out any read that contained adapters or uncalled bases, had a mean Phred below 15, or lacked an exact constant-primer or identifier match. COPE v1.2.5 was used to merge the high-quality paired reads, and each unique nucleotide sequence was defined as a clonotype. Clonotypes were aligned to IMGT TRBV, TRBD and TRBJ reference segments using MiTCR v1.1. The analysis included only V-J combinations with a frequency above 0.0001, which together covered around 99% of the repertoires. The TCS score was defined as F50 (clonal expansion) divided by E x V (chaos), with BLOSUM62-based TCRdist calculated between CDR3 peptides within each V-J. Welch's t-statistics and random forest reduced around 550 V-J features to roughly 13, which were used in a naive Bayes classifier (R e1071). The public reads were quality trimmed at Q25 with fastp and then assembled into clones with MiXCR by TCRdb, keeping productive beta chains. Identical CDR3 proteins give one entry, which carries the most common genes and DNA. The V and J calls were determined by TCRdb, not by the authors. The sample profile shows some 300,000 distinct CDR3 sequences; roughly 13% of them were found once. In total, the top ten clones hold 7.9% of the sample.

In regard to this clonotype: Its recognized antigen is unknown. Qualities for individual bases were not recorded, and no much larger clone is one base off.

Stable Graves' hyperthyroidism was defined as the absence of progression to ophthalmopathy over 18 months of follow-up. The hyperthyroidism patients were between 18 and 65 years old and newly diagnosed, with a disease duration of less than 2 months. The study excluded patients with uncontrolled infections, other autoimmune diseases, pregnancy or lactation. Diagnoses relied on clinical symptoms, serum thyroxine and TRAb, thyroid ultrasound and orbital computed tomography. Ficoll-Paque density gradient centrifugation was used to isolate PBMCs from about 9.4 ml of fresh peripheral blood. Total RNA was extracted using Trizol reagent, and RNA quality was assessed on an Agilent 2100 Bioanalyzer.

The sequence links TRBV6-6 to TRBJ1-1, and possibly TRBD1, on 5 matching bases. The sequenced material came from blood. This receptor was taken from a woman between 40 and 55 years old with Graves' hyperthyroidism. The CDR3 reads CASSYSRGMNTEAFF. The bases are TGTGCCAGCAGTTACTCGAGGGGAATGAACACTGAAGCTTTCTTT.